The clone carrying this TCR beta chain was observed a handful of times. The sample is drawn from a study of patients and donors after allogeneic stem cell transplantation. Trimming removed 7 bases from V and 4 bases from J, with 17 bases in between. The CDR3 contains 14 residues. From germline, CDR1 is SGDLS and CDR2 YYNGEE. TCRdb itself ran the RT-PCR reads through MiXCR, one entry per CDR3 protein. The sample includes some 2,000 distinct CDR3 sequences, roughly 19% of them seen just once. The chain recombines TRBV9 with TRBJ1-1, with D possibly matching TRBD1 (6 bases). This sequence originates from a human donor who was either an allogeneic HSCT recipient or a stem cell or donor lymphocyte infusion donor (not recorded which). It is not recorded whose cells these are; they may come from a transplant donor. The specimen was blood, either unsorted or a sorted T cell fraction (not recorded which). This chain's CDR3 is CASSTDSRGTEAFF. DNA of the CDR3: TGTGCCAGCTCAACGGACAGTCGGGGCACTGAAGCTTTCTTT.